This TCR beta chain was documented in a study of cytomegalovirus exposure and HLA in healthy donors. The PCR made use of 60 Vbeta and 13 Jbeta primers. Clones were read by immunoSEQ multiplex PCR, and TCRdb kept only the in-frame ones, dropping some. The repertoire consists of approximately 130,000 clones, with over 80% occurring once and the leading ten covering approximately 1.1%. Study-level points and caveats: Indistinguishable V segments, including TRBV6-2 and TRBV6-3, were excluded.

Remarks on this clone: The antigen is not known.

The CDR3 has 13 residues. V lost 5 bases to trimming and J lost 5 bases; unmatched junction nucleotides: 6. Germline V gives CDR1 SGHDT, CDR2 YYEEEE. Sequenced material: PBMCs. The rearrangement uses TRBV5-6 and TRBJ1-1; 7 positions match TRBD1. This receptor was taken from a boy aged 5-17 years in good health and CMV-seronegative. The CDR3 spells CASRNTGETEAFF. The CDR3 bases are TGTGCCAGCAGGAATACAGGGGAAACTGAAGCTTTCTTT.